This T cell receptor (beta chain) was captured in a study of technical replicates of blood from a handful of donors. Data came from immunoSEQ multiplex PCR; TCRdb stores just in-frame clones and leaves some out. The sample yields more than 75,000 clones, approximately 94% seen once. The germline V gene encodes CDR1 LGHNT and CDR2 FRNRAP. The germline V and J ends were trimmed by 3 bases and 11 bases, with 25 bases remaining between them. The CDR3 has 16 residues. The chain joins TRBV12-5 to TRBJ1-1; D is possibly TRBD1 (6 bases). Sequenced material: T cells isolated from PBMCs. The receptor was derived from a human donor in good health. The CDR3 is CASGLTTGSKGQEAFF. The CDR3, as DNA: TGTGCTAGTGGTTTAACTACAGGGAGCAAGGGGCAGGAGGCTTTCTTT.